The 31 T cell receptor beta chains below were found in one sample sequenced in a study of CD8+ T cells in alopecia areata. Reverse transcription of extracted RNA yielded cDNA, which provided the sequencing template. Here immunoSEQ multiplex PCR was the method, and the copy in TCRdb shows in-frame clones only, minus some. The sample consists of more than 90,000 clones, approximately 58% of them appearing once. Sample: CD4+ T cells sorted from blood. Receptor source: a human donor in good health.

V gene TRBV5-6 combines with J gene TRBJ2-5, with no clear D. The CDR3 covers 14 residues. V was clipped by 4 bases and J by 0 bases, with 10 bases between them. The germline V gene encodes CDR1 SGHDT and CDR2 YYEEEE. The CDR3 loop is CASSPFTYQETQYF. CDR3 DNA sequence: TGTGCCAGCAGCCCTTTTACGTACCAAGAGACCCAGTACTTC.

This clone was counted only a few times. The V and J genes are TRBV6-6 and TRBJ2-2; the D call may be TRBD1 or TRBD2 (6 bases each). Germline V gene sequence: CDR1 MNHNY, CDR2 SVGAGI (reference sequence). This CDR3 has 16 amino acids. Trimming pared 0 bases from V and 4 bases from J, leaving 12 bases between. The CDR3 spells CASSYSSGGGTGELFF. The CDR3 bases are TGTGCCAGCAGTTACTCGTCCGGGGGCGGCACCGGGGAGCTGTTTTTT.

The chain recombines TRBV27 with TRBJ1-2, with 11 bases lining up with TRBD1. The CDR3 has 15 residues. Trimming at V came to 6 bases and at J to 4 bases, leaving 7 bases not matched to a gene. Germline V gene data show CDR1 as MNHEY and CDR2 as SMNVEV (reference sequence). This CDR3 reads CASRPRDRGAYGYTF. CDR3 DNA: TGTGCCAGCAGGCCCCGGGACAGGGGGGCCTATGGCTACACCTTC.

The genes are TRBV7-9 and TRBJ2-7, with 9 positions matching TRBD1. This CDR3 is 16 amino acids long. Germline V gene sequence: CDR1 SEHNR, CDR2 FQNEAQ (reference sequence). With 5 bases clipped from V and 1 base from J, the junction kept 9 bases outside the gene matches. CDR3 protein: CASSPLPGQGSYEQYF. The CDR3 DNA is TGTGCCAGCAGCCCTCTACCGGGACAGGGATCCTACGAGCAGTACTTC. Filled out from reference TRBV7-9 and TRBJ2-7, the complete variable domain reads DTGVSQNPRHKITKRGQNVTFRCDPISEHNRLYWYRQTLGQGPEFLTYFQNEAQLEKSRLLSDRFSAERPKGSFSTLEIQRTEQGDSAMYLCASSPLPGQGSYEQYFGPGTRLTVT.

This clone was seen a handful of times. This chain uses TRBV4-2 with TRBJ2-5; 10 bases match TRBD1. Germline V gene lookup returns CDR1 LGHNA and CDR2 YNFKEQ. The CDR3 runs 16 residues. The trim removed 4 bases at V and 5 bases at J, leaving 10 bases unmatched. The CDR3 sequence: CASSLDRGQGMETQYF. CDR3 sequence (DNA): TGTGCCAGCAGCCTAGACAGGGGGCAGGGGATGGAGACCCAGTACTTC.

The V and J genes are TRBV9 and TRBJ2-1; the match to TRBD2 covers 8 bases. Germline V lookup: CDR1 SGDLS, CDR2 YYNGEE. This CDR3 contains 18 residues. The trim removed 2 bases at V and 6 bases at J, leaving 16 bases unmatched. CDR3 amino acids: CASSVRPVGRGEVNEQFF. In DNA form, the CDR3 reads TGTGCCAGCAGCGTCCGTCCCGTGGGGCGGGGGGAAGTCAATGAGCAGTTCTTC.

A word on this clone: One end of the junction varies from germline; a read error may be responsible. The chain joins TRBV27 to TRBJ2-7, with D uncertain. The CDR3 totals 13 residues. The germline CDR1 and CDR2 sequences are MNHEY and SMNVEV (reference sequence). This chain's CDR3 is CASSSIDSSEQYF. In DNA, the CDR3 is TGTGCCAGCAGTTCCATCGACTCCTCCGAGCAGTACTTC.

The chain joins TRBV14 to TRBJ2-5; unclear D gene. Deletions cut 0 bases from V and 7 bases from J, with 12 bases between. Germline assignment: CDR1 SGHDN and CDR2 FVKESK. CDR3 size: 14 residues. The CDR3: CASSQEGLTLTQYF. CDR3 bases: TGTGCCAGCAGCCAAGAAGGCCTGACACTGACCCAGTACTTC.

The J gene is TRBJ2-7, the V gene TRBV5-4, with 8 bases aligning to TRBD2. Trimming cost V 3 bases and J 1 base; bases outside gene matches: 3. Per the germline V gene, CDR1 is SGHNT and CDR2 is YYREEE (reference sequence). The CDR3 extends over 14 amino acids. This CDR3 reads CASSYGTRSYEQYF. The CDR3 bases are TGTGCCAGCAGCTATGGGACTAGATCCTACGAGCAGTACTTC.

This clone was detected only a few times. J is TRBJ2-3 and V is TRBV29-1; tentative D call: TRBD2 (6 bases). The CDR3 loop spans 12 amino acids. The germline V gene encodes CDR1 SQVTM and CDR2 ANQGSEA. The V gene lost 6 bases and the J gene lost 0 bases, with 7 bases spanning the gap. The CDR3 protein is CSVGGSTDTQYF. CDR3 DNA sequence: TGCAGCGTCGGGGGTAGCACAGATACGCAGTATTTT.

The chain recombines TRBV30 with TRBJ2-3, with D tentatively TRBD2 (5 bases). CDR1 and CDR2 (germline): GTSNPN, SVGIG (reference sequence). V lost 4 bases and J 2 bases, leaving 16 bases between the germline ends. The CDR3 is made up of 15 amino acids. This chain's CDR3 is CAWITRGLDTDTQYF. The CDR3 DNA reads TGTGCCTGGATTACTAGAGGGCTGGACACAGATACGCAGTATTTT. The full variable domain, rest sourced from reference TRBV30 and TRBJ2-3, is SQTIHQWPATLVQPVGSPLSLECTVEGTSNPNLYWYRQAAGRGLQLLFYSVGIGQISSEVPQNLSASRPQDRQFILSSKKLLLSDSGFYLCAWITRGLDTDTQYFGPGTRLTVL.

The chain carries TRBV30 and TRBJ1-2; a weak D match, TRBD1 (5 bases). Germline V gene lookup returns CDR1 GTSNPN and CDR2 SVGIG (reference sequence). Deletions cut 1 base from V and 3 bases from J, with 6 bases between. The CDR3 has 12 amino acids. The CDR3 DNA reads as TGTGCCTGGAGTGGGGACTACTATGGCTACACCTTC. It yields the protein CAWSGDYYGYTF.

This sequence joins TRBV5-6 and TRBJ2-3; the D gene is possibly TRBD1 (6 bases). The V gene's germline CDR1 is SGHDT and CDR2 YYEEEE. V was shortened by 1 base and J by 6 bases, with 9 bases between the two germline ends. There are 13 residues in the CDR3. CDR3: CASSLKGEDTQYF. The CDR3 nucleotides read TGTGCCAGCAGCTTGAAGGGGGAGGATACGCAGTATTTT. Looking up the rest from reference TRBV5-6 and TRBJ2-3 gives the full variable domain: DAGVTQSPTHLIKTRGQQVTLRCSPKSGHDTVSWYQQALGQGPQFIFQYYEEEERQRGNFPDRFSGHQFPNYSSELNVNALLLGDSALYLCASSLKGEDTQYFGPGTRLTVL.

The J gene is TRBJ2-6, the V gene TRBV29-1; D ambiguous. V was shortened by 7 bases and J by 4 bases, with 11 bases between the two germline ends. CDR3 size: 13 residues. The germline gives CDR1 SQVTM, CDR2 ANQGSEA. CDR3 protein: CSAVTNGANVLTF. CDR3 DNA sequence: TGCAGCGCCGTTACGAACGGGGCCAACGTCCTGACTTTC.

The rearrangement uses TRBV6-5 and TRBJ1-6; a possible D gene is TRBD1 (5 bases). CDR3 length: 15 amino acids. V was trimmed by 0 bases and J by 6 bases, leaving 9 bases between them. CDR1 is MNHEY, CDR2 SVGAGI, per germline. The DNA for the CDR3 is TGTGCCAGCAGTTACTCAGCAGGGCTTAATTCACCCCTCCACTTT. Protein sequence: CASSYSAGLNSPLHF.

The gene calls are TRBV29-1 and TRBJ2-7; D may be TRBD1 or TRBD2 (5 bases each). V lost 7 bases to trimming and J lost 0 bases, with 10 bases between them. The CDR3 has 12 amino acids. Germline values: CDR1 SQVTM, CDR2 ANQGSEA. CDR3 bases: TGCAGCGCTGCCGGGACCTCCTACGAGCAGTACTTC. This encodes CSAAGTSYEQYF.

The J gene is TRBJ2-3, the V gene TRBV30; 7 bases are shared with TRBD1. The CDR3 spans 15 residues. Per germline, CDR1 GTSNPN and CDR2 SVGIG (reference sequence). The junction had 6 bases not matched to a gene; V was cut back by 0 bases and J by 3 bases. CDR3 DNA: TGTGCCTGGAGTGTCGGCGACAGGGAAACAGATACGCAGTATTTT. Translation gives CAWSVGDRETDTQYF. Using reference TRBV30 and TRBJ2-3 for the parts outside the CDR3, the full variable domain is SQTIHQWPATLVQPVGSPLSLECTVEGTSNPNLYWYRQAAGRGLQLLFYSVGIGQISSEVPQNLSASRPQDRQFILSSKKLLLSDSGFYLCAWSVGDRETDTQYFGPGTRLTVL.

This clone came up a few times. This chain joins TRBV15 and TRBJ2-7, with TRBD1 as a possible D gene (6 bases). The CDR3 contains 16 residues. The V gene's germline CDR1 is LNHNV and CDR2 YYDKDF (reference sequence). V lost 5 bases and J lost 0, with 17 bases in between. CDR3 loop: CATSSATTRGSYEQYF. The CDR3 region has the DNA TGTGCCACCAGCTCAGCAACAACCAGGGGCTCCTACGAGCAGTACTTC.

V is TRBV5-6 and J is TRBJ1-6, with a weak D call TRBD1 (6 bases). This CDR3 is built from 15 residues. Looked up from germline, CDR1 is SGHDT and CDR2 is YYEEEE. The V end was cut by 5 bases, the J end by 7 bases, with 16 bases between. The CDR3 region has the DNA TGTGCCAGCAGGGTGAGGGGGTCAAACAATTCACCCCTCCACTTT. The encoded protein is CASRVRGSNNSPLHF.

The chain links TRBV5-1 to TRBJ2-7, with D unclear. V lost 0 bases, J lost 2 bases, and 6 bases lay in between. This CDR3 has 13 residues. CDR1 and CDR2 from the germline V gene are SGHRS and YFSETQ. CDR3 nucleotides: TGCGCCAGCAGCTTGGTGACAACCTACGAGCAGTACTTC. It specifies CASSLVTTYEQYF.

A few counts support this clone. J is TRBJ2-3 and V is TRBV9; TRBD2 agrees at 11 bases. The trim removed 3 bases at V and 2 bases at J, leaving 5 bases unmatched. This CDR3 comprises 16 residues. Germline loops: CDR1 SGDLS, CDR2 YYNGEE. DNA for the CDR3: TGTGCCAGCAGCGCCCAACTAGCGGGGGCCACAGATACGCAGTATTTT. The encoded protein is CASSAQLAGATDTQYF.

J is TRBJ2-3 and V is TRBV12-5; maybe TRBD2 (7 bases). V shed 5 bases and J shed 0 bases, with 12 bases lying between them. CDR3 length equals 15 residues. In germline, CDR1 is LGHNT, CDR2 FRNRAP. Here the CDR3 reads CASGRGGLSTDTQYF. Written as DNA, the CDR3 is TGTGCTAGTGGTCGCGGGGGCCTTAGCACAGATACGCAGTATTTT.

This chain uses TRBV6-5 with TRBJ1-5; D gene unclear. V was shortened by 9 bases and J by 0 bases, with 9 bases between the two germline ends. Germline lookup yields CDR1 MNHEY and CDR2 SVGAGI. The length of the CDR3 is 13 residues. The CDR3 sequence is CASGSYSNQPQHF. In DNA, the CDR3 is TGTGCCAGTGGGTCTTATAGCAATCAGCCCCAGCATTTT.

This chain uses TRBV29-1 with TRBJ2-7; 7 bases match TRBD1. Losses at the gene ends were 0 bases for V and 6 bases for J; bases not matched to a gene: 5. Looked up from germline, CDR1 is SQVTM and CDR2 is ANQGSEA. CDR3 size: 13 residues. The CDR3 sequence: CSVEEWDSSEQYF. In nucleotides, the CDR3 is TGCAGCGTTGAAGAGTGGGACAGCTCCGAGCAGTACTTC.

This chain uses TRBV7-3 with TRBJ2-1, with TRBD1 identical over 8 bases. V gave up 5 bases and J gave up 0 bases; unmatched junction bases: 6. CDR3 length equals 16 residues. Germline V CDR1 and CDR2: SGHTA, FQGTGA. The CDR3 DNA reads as TGTGCCAGCAGCCCCAGACAGGGGAGCTCCTACAATGAGCAGTTCTTC. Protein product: CASSPRQGSSYNEQFF.

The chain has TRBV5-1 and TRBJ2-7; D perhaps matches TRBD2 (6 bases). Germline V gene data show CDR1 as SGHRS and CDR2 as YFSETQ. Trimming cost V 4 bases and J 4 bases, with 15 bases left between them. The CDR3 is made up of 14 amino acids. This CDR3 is CASSQGVAGYEQYF. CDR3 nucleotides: TGCGCCAGCAGCCAAGGTGTGGCGGGATACGAGCAGTACTTC.

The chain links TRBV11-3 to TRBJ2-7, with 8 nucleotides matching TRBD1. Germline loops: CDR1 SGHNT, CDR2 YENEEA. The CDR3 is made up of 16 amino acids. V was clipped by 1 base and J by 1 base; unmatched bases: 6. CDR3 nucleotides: TGTGCCAGCAGCTTAGCCATCGGGACAGGATCCTACGAGCAGTACTTC. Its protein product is CASSLAIGTGSYEQYF.

CDR3 in DNA: TGTGCCACCAGCACCCTCAGGGGAGGGTCACCCCTCCACTTT. Translation gives CATSTLRGGSPLHF. This chain joins TRBV15 and TRBJ1-6; tentative D call: TRBD1 (6 bases). Trimming stripped 4 bases from V and 10 bases from J, with 14 bases between. Germline CDR1 is LNHNV and CDR2 is YYDKDF (reference sequence). The CDR3 covers 14 residues.

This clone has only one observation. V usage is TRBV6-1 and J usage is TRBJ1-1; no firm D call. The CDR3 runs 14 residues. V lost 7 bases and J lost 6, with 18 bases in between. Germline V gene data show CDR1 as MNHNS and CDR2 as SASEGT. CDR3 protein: CASIQTRSRAEAFF. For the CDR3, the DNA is TGTGCCAGCATCCAGACCCGTTCCCGGGCTGAAGCTTTCTTT.

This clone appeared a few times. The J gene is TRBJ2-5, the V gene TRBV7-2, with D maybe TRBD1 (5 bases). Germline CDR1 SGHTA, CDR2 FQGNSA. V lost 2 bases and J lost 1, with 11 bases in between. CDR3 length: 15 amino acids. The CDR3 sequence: CASSLQGYGQETQYF. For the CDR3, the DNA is TGTGCCAGCAGCTTACAGGGTTACGGCCAAGAGACCCAGTACTTC.

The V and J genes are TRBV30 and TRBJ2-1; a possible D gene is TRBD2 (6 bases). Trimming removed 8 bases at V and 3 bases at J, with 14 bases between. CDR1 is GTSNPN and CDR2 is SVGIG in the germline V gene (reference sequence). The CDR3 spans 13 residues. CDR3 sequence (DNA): TGTGCCCTTGGGACTGAGCTCTACAATGAGCAGTTCTTC. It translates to CALGTELYNEQFF.